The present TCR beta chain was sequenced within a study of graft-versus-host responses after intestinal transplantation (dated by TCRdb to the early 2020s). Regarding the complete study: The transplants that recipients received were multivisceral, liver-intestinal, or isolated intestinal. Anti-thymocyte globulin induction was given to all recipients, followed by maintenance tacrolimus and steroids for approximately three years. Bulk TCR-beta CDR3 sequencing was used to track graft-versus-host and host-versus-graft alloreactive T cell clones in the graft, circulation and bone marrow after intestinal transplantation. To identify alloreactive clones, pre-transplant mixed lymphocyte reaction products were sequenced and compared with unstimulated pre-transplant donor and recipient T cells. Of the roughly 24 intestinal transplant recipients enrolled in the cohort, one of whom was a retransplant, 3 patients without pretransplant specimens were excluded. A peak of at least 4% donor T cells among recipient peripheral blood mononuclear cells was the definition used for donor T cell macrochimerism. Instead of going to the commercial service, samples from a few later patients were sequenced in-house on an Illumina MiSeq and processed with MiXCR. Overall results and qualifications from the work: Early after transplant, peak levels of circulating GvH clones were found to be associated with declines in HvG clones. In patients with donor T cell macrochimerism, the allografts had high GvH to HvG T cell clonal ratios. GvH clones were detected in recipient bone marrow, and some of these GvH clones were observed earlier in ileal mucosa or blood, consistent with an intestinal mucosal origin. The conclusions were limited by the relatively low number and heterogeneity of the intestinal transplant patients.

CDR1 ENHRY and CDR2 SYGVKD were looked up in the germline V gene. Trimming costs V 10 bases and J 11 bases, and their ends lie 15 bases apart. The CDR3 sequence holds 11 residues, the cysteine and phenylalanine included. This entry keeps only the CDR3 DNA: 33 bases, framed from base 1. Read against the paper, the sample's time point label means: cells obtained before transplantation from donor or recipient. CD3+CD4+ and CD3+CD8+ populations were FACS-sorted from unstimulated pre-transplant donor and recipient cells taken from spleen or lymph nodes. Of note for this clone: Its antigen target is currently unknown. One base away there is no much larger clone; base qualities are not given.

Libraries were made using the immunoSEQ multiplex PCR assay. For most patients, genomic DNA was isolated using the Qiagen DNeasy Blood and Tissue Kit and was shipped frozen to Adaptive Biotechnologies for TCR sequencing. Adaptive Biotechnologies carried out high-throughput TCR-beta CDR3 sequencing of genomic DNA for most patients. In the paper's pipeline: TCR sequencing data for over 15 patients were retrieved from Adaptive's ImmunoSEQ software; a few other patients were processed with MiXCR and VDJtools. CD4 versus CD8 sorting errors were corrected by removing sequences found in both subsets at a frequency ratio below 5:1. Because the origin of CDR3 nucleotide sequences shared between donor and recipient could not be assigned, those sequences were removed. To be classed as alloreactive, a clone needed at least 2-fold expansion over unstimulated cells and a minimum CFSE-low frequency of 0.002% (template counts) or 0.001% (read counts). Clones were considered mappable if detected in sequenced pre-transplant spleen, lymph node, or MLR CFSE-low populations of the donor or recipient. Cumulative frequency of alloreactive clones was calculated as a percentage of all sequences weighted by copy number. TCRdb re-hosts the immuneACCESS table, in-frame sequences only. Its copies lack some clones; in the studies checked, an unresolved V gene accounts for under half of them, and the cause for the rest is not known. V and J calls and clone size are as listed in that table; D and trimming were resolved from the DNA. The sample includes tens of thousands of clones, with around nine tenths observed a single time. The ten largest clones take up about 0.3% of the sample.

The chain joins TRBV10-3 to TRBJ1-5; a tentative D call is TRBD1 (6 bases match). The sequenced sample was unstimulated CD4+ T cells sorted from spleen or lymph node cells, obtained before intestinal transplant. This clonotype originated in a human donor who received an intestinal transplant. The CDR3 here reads CATATGGAQHF. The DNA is TGTGCCACGGCAACGGGGGGCGCCCAGCATTTT.